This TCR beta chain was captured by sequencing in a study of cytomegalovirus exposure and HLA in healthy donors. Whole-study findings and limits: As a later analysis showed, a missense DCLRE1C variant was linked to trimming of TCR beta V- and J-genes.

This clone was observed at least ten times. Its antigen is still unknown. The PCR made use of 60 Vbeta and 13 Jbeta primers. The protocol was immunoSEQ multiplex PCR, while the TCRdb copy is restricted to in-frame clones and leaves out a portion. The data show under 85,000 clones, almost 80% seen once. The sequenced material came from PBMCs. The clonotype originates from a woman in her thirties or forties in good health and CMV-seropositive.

The CDR3 nucleotides read TGTGCCAGCAGCTTGGGAACAGGGGGCGTTGAAAAACTGTTTTTT. Translating gives CASSLGTGGVEKLFF. The chain has TRBV5-6 and TRBJ1-4; TRBD1 matches 9 bases. CDR1 and CDR2 (germline): SGHDT, YYEEEE. CDR3 length equals 15 residues. V shed 0 bases and J 7 bases; nucleotides not matched to a gene: 4.